The present T cell receptor beta chain was sequenced within a study of beta chain features in type 1 diabetes. The CDR3 runs to 16 residues. The germline gives CDR1 SGDLS, CDR2 YYNGEE. Germline trimming cut 0 bases from V and 7 bases from J; bases unmatched to any gene: 10. Each population that was sorted was more than 98% pure. cDNA synthesis used the whole RNA isolate, giving expressed TCRB sequences. The table came from immunoSEQ multiplex PCR; TCRdb's copy has only in-frame clones and leaves some out. Among 130,000 or so clones listed, roughly a tenth were seen once. This clonotype originated in a man in his late teens or twenties in good health. This chain joins TRBV9 and TRBJ2-3; 8 bases agree with TRBD1. Sequencing input: central memory CD4+ T cells from blood. Written as DNA, the CDR3 is TGTGCCAGCAGCGTAGGAGGGCAGGGGGCGCTTAATACGCAGTATTTT. Amino acid sequence: CASSVGGQGALNTQYF.